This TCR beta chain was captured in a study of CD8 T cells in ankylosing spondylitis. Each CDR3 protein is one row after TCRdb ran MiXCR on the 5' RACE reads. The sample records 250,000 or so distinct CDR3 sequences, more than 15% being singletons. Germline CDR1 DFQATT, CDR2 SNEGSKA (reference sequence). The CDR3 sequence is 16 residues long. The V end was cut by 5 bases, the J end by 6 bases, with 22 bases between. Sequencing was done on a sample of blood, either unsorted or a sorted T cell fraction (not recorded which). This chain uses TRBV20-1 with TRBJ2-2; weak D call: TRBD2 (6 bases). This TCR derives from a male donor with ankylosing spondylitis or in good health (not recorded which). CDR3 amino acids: CSASRDSGVFAGELFF. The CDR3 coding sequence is TGCAGTGCTTCCCGGGACTCTGGGGTTTTCGCCGGGGAGCTGTTTTTT.